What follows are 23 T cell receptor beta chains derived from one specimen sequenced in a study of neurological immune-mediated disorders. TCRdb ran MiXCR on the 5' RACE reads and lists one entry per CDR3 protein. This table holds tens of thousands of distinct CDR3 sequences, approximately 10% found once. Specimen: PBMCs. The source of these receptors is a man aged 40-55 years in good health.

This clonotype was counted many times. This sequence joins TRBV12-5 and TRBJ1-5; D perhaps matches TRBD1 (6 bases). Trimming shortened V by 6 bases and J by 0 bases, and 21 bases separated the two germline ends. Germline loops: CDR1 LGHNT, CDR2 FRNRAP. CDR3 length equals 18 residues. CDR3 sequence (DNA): TGTGCTAGTGGCCCTATCGAGACAGGCCAGAATAGCAATCAGCCCCAGCATTTT. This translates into CASGPIETGQNSNQPQHF.

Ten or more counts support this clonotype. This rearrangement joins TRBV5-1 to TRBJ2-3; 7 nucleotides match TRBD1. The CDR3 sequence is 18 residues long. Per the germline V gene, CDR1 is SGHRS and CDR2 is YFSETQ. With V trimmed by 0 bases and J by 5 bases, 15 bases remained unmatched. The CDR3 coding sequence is TGCGCCAGCAGCTTGGCCGACCTTAGACAGGGCTTATTAGATACGCAGTATTTT. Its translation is CASSLADLRQGLLDTQYF.

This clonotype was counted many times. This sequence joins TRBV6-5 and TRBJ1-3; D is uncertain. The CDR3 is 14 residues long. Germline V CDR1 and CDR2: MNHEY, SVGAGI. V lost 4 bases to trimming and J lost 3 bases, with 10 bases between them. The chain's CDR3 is CASSSPTSGNTIYF. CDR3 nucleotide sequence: TGTGCCAGCAGTTCCCCGACGAGTGGAAACACCATATATTTT.

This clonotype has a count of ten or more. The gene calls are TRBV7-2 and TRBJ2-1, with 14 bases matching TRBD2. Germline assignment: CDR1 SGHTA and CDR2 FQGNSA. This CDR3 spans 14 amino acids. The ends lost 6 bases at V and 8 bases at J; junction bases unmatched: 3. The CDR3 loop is CASRLGLAGDEQFF. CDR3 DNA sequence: TGTGCCAGCAGATTGGGACTAGCGGGAGATGAGCAGTTCTTC.

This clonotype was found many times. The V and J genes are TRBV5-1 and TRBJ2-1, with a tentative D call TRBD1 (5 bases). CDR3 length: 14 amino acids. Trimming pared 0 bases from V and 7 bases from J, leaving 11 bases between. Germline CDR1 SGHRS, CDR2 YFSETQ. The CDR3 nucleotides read TGCGCCAGCAGCTTGGGGCCTTCAGGGAATGAGCAGTTCTTC. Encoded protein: CASSLGPSGNEQFF.

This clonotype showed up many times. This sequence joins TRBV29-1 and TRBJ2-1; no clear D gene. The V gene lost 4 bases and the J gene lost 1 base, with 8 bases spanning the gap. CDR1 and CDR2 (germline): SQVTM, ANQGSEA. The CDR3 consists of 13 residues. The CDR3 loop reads CSVVSESYNEQFF. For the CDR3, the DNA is TGCAGCGTTGTCAGCGAGTCCTACAATGAGCAGTTCTTC.

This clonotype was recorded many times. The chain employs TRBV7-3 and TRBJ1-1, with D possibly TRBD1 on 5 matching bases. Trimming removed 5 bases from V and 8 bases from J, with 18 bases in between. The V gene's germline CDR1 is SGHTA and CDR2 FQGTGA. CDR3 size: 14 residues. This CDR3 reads CASSPHHRDGEAFF. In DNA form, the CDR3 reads TGTGCCAGCAGCCCCCATCACCGGGACGGGGAAGCTTTCTTT.

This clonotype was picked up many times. The CDR3 loop reads CASSPTGSSYNEQFF. CDR3 in DNA: TGTGCCAGCAGCCCCACAGGGAGCTCCTACAATGAGCAGTTCTTC. This chain connects TRBV9 to TRBJ2-1; the D gene is possibly TRBD1 (6 bases). The CDR3 covers 15 residues. CDR1 is SGDLS and CDR2 is YYNGEE in the germline V gene. V was trimmed by 4 bases and J by 0 bases, leaving 11 bases between them.

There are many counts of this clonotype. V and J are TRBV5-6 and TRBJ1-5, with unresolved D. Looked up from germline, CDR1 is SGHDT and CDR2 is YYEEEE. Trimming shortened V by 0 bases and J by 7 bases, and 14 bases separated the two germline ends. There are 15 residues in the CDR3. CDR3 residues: CASSLGFSSGQPQHF. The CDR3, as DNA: TGTGCCAGCAGCTTGGGATTCTCTTCGGGGCAGCCCCAGCATTTT.

The CDR3 spells CATSREKGSETQYF. In DNA form, the CDR3 reads TGTGCCACCAGCAGAGAGAAGGGTAGTGAGACCCAGTACTTC. The chain is built from TRBV15 and TRBJ2-5, with D hard to call. Germline V gene lookup returns CDR1 LNHNV and CDR2 YYDKDF (reference sequence). This CDR3 comprises 14 residues. Trimming left V 0 bases short and J 5 bases short, with 10 bases between.

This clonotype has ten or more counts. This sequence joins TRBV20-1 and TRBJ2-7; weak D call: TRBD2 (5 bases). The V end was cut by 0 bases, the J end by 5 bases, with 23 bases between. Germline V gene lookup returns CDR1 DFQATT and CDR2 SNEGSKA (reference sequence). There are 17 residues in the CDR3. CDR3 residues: CSARDPQEAEGLNEQYF. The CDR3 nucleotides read TGCAGTGCTAGAGACCCTCAGGAGGCCGAGGGCCTTAACGAGCAGTACTTC.

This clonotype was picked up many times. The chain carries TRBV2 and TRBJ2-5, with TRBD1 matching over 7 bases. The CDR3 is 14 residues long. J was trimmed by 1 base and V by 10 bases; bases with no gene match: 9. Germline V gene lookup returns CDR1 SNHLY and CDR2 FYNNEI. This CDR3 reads CATRDSGIQETQYF. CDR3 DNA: TGTGCCACCCGGGACAGTGGGATCCAAGAGACCCAGTACTTC.

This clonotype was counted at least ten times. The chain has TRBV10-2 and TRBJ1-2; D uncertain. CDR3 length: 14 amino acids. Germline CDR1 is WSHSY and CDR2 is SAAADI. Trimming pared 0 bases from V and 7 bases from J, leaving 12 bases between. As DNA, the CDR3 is TGCGCCAGCAGTGAGTCGGGAAGAGTTGGTGGCTACACCTTC. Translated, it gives CASSESGRVGGYTF.

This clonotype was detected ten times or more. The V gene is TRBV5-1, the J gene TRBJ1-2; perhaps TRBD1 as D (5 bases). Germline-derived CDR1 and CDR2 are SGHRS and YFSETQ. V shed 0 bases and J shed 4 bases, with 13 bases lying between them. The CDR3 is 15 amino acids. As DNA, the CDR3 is TGCGCCAGCAGCTTGGGAAATACAGGACCCTATGGCTACACCTTC. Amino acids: CASSLGNTGPYGYTF.

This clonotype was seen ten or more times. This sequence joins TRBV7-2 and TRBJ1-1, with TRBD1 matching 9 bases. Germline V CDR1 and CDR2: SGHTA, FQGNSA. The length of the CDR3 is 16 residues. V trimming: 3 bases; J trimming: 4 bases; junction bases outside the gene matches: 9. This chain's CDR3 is CASSFFPGQGVTEAFF. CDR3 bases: TGTGCCAGCAGCTTCTTCCCGGGACAGGGAGTCACTGAAGCTTTCTTT.

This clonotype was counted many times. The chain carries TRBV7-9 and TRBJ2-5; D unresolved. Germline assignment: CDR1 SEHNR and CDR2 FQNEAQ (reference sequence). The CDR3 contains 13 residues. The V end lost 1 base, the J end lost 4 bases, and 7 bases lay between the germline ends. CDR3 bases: TGTGCCAGCAGCTTAGTTATCTCAGAGACCCAGTACTTC. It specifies CASSLVISETQYF.

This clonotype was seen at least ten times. CDR3 protein: CASSQEGLSSYNEQFF. For the CDR3, the DNA is TGTGCCAGCAGCCAAGAGGGTCTAAGCTCCTACAATGAGCAGTTCTTC. V and J are TRBV3-1 and TRBJ2-1; D ambiguous. The CDR3 is 16 residues long. Trimming took 0 bases from V and 0 from J, leaving 9 bases between them. Germline lookup yields CDR1 LGHDT and CDR2 YNNKEL (reference sequence).

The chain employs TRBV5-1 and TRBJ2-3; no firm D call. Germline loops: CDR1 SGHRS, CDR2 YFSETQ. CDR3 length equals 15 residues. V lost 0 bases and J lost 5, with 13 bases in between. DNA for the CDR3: TGCGCCAGCAGCTTGGATGGCAGATTAGTAGATACGCAGTATTTT. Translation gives CASSLDGRLVDTQYF.

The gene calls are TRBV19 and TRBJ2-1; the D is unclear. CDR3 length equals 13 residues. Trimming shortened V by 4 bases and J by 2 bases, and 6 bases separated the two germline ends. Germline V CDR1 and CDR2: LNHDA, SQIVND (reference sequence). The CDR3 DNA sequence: TGTGCCAGTAGTACCCGGGCCTACAATGAGCAGTTCTTC. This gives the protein CASSTRAYNEQFF.

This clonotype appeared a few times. CDR3 amino acids: CASSPLQGSIGGYTF. CDR3 nucleotide sequence: TGTGCCAGCAGCCCTTTACAGGGATCCATCGGGGGCTACACCTTC. The chain recombines TRBV7-9 with TRBJ1-2; a possible D gene is TRBD1 (6 bases). The germline V and J ends were trimmed by 5 bases and 8 bases, with 21 bases remaining between them. Germline CDR1 SEHNR, CDR2 FQNEAQ (reference sequence). This CDR3 region has 15 residues. The variable domain in full, with the rest retrieved from reference TRBV7-9 and TRBJ1-2, is DTGVSQNPRHKITKRGQNVTFRCDPISEHNRLYWYRQTLGQGPEFLTYFQNEAQLEKSRLLSDRFSAERPKGSFSTLEIQRTEQGDSAMYLCASSPLQGSIGGYTFGSGTRLTVV.

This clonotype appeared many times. CDR3 in DNA: TGTGCCAGCAGCTTAAACCCCTTGATGAACACTGAAGCTTTCTTT. Its protein product is CASSLNPLMNTEAFF. The gene calls are TRBV7-6 and TRBJ1-1; D remains ambiguous. This CDR3 has 15 residues. Germline assignment: CDR1 SGHVS and CDR2 FNYEAQ. Trimming removed 2 bases from V and 0 bases from J, with 10 bases in between.

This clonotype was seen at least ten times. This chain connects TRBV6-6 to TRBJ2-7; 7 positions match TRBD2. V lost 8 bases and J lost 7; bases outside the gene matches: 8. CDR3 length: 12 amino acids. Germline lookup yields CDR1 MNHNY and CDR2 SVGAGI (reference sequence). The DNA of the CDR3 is TGTGCCAGCGTCAACGGGGGGATGGAGCAGTACTTC. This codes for CASVNGGMEQYF.

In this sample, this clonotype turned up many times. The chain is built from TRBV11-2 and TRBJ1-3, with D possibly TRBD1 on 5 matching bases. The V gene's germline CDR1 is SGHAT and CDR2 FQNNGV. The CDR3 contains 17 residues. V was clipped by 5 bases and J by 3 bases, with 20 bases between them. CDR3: CASSPFPGTTVGNTIYF. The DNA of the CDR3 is TGTGCCAGCAGCCCTTTCCCCGGGACGACAGTTGGAAACACCATATATTTT.